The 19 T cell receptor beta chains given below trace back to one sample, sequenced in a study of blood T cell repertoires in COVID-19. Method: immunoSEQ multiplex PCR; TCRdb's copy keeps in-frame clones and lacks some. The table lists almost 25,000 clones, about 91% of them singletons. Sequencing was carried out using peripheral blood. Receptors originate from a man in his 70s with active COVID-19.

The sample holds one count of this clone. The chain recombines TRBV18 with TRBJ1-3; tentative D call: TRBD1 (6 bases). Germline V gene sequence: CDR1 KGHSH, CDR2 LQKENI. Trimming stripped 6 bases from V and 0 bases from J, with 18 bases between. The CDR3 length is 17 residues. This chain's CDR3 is CASSYGGGASSGNTIYF. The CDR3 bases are TGTGCCAGCTCCTACGGCGGGGGCGCGAGCTCTGGAAACACCATATATTTT.

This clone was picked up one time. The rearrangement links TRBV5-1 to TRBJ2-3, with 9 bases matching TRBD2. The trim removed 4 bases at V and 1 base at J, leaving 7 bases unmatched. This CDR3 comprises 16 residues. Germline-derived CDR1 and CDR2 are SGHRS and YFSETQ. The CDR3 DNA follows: TGCGCCAGCAGCCTCCCGACTAGCGGAGGCACAGATACGCAGTATTTT. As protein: CASSLPTSGGTDTQYF.

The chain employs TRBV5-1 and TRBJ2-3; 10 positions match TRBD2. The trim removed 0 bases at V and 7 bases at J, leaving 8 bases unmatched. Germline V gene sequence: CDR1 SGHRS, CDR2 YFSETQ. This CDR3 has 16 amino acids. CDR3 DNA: TGCGCCAGCAGCTTGGCTTCAAGCGGGAGGGGTTATACGCAGTATTTT. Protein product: CASSLASSGRGYTQYF.

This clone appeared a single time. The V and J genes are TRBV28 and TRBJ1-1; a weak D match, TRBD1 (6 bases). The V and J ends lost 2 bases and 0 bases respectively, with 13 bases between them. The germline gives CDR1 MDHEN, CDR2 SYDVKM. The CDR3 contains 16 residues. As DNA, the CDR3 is TGTGCCAGCAGTTTAGGGGGCGCGGTAGTGAACACTGAAGCTTTCTTT. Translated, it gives CASSLGGAVVNTEAFF. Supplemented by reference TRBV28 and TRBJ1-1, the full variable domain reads DVKVTQSSRYLVKRTGEKVFLECVQDMDHENMFWYRQDPGLGLRLIYFSYDVKMKEKGDIPEGYSVSREKKERFSLILESASTNQTSMYLCASSLGGAVVNTEAFFGQGTRLTVV.

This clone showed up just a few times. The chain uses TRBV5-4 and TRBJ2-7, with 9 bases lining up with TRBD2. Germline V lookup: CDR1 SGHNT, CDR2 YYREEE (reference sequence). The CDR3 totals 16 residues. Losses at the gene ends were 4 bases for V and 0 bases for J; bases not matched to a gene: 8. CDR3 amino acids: CASSTTLAGRSYEQYF. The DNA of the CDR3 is TGTGCCAGCAGCACAACGCTAGCGGGACGCTCCTACGAGCAGTACTTC.

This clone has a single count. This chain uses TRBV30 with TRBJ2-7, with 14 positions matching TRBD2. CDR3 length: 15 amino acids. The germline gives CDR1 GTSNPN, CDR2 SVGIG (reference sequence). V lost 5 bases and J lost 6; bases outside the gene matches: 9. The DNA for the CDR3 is TGTGCCTGGGCCCTGGGACTAGCGGGAGTAACCGAGCAGTACTTC. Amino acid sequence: CAWALGLAGVTEQYF.

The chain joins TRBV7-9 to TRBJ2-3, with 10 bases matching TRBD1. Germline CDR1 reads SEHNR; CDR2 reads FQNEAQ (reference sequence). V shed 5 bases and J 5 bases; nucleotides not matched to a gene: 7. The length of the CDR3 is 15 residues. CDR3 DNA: TGTGCCAGCAGCCCTGGGACAGGGGCTGGAGATACGCAGTATTTT. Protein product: CASSPGTGAGDTQYF.

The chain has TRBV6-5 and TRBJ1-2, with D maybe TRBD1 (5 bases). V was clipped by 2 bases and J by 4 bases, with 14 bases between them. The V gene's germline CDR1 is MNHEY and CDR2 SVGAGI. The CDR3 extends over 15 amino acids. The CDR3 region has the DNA TGTGCCAGCAGTTACACAGGCCCAGAATTCTATGGCTACACCTTC. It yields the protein CASSYTGPEFYGYTF.

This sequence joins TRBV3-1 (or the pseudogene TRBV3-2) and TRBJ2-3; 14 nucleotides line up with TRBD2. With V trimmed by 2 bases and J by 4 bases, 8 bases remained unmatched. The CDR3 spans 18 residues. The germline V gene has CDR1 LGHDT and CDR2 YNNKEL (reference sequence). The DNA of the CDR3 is TGTGCCAGCAGCCAAACAGGACTAGCGGGGGGTGTCGCAGATACGCAGTATTTT. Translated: CASSQTGLAGGVADTQYF.

The CDR3 protein is CASSELAGPGAEQFF. The CDR3 bases are TGTGCCAGCAGCGAACTAGCGGGCCCGGGGGCAGAGCAGTTCTTC. V and J are TRBV7-7 and TRBJ2-1, with 9 bases aligning to TRBD2. CDR1 and CDR2 from the germline V gene are SSHAT and FNYEAQ (reference sequence). J lost 10 bases, V lost 5 bases, and 12 bases had no gene match. This CDR3 contains 15 residues.

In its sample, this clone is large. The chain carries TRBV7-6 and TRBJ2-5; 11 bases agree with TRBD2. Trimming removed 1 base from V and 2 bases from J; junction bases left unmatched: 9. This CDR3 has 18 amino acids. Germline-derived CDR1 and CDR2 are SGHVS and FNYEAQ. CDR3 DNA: TGTGCCAGCAGCTTAGGAACTAGCGGGAGTGGAATTCAAGAGACCCAGTACTTC. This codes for CASSLGTSGSGIQETQYF.

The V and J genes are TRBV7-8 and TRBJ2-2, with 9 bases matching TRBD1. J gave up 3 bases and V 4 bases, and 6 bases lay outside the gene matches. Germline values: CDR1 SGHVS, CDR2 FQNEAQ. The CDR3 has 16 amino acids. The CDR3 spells CASSSQGQGYTGELFF. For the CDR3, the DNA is TGTGCCAGCAGCTCCCAGGGACAGGGATACACCGGGGAGCTGTTTTTT.

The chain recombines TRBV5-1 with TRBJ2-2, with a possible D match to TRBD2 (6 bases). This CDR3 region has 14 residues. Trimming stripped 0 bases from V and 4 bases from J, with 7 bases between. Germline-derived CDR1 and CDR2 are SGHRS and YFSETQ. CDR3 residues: CASSLVGGTGELFF. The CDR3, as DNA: TGCGCCAGCAGCTTGGTGGGGGGCACCGGGGAGCTGTTTTTT.

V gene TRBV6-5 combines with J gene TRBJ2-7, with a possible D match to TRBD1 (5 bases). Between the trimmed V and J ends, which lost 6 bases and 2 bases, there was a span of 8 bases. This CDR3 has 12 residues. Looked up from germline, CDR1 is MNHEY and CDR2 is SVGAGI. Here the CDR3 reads CASRGQTYEQYF. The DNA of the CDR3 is TGTGCCAGCAGAGGACAAACCTACGAGCAGTACTTC.

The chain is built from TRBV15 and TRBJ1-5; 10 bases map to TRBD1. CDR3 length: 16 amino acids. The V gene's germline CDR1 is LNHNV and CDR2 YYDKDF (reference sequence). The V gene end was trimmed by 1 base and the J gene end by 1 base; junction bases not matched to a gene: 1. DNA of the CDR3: TGTGCCACCAGCAGAGCGGGACAGGGGAGCAATCAGCCCCAGCATTTT. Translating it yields CATSRAGQGSNQPQHF.

CDR3 protein: CASSILAGDPYEQYF. The CDR3 DNA sequence: TGTGCCAGTAGTATACTAGCGGGAGACCCCTACGAGCAGTACTTC. This sequence joins TRBV19 and TRBJ2-7; 10 bases align to TRBD2. CDR3 length: 15 residues. The germline V gene encodes CDR1 LNHDA and CDR2 SQIVND (reference sequence). Trimming at V came to 2 bases and at J to 2 bases, leaving 3 bases not matched to a gene.

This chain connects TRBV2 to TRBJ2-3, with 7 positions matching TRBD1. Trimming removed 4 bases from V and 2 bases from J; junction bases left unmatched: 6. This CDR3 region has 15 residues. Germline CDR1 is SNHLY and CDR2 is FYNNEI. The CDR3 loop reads CASSGETGFTDTQYF. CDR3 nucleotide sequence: TGTGCCAGCAGTGGCGAGACAGGGTTCACAGATACGCAGTATTTT. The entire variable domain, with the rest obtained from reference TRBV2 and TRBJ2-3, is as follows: EPEVTQTPSHQVTQMGQEVILRCVPISNHLYFYWYRQILGQKVEFLVSFYNNEISEKSEIFDDQFSVERPDGSNFTLKIRSTKLEDSAMYFCASSGETGFTDTQYFGPGTRLTVL.

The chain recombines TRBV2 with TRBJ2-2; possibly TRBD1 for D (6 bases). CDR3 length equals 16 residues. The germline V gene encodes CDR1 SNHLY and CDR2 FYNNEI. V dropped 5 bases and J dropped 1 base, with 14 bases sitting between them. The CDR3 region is CASSIRGTLNTGELFF. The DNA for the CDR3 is TGTGCCAGCAGTATCCGTGGGACATTGAACACCGGGGAGCTGTTTTTT.

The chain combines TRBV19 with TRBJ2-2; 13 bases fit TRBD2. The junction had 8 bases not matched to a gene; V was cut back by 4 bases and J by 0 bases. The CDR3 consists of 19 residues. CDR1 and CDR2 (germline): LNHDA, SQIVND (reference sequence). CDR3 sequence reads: CASSTGMGLAGPNTGELFF. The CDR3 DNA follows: TGTGCCAGTAGTACCGGTATGGGACTAGCGGGGCCGAACACCGGGGAGCTGTTTTTT. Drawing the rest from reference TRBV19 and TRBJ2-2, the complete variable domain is DGGITQSPKYLFRKEGQNVTLSCEQNLNHDAMYWYRQDPGQGLRLIYYSQIVNDFQKGDIAEGYSVSREKKESFPLTVTSAQKNPTAFYLCASSTGMGLAGPNTGELFFGEGSRLTVL.